This TCR beta chain stems from a study of blood T cell repertoires in COVID-19. Whole-study context: The United States, Italy and Spain supplied acute and convalescent COVID-19 samples. The cDNA or gDNA used as material had been derived from T cells, B-cell-depleted T cells, or PBMCs.

In the original analysis: Reference gene primers were amplified, and this amplification served to estimate nucleated cell counts. Using immunoSEQ multiplex PCR, the repertoire was profiled, and TCRdb retains in-frame clones only, with some absent. The DNA was the basis for D and trimming; V, J and clone size are from that table. The data contain nearly 300,000 clones, 70% to 85% of them singletons. The CDR3 runs 14 residues. Germline assignment: CDR1 MGHDK and CDR2 SYGVNS. The V and J ends lost 8 bases and 4 bases, in that order; junction bases with no gene match: 7. The receptor comes from a human donor with COVID-19, enrolled during active disease. The donor label of this sample is uncertain. The V and J genes are TRBV25-1 and TRBJ2-1, with 8 bases fitting TRBD2. Sequencing input: peripheral blood. The CDR3 coding sequence is TGTGCCAGCGGGGGACTAGTCGGTTACAATGAGCAGTTCTTC. Translation: CASGGLVGYNEQFF.